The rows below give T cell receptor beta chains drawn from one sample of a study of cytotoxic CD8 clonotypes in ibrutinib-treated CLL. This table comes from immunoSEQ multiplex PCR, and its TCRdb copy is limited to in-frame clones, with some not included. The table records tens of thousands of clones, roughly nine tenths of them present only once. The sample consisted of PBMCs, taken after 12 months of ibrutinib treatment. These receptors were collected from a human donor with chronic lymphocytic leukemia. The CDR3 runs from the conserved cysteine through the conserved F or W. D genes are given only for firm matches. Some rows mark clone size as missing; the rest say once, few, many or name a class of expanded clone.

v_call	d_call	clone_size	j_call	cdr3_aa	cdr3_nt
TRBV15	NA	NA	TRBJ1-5	CATSRVLPGRNQPQHF	TGTGCCACCAGCAGAGTCCTACCCGGGCGCAATCAGCCCCAGCATTTT
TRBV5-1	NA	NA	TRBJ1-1	CASSLNGGLNTEAFF	TGCGCCAGCAGCTTGAATGGGGGATTGAACACTGAAGCTTTCTTT
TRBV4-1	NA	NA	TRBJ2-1	CASRKGEGEQFF	TGCGCCAGCAGGAAGGGGGAGGGCGAGCAGTTCTTC
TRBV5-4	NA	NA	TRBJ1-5	CASSAGYNQPQHF	TGTGCCAGCAGCGCAGGATACAATCAGCCCCAGCATTTT
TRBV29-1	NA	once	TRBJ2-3	CSVEGGQISTDTQYF	TGCAGCGTTGAAGGCGGTCAGATATCCACAGATACGCAGTATTTT
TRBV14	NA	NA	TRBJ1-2	CASTGAGRSAGGYTF	TGTGCCAGCACCGGAGCCGGACGGTCTGCGGGTGGCTACACCTTC
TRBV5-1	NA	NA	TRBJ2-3	CASSKTGFIGTDTQYF	TGCGCCAGCAGCAAGACAGGTTTTATAGGGACAGATACGCAGTATTTT
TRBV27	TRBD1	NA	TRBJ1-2	CASSLVSGQAGGDRYGYTF	TGTGCCAGCAGCCTCGTAAGCGGACAGGCGGGGGGTGATCGCTATGGCTACACCTTC
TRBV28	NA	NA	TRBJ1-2	CASKQGLANYGYTF	TGTGCCAGCAAGCAGGGCCTAGCTAACTATGGCTACACCTTC
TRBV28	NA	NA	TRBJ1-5	CASSFQKGSGQPQHF	TGTGCCAGCAGTTTTCAAAAGGGCAGCGGTCAGCCCCAGCATTTT
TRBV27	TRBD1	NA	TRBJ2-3	CASSLRQGGSDTQYF	TGTGCCAGCAGTCTACGACAGGGGGGATCAGATACGCAGTATTTT
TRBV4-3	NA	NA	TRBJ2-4	CASSQDPAGAKNIQYF	TGCGCCAGCAGCCAAGATCCCGCTGGGGCCAAAAACATTCAGTACTTC
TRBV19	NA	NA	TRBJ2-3	CASSILPVLDTQYF	TGTGCCAGTAGTATTCTTCCCGTCCTAGATACGCAGTATTTT
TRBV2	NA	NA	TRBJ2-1	CASILTGQASQFF	TGTGCCAGCATTTTGACAGGTCAGGCGAGCCAGTTCTTC
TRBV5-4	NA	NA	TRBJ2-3	CASSRRQSTDTQYF	TGTGCCAGCAGCCGAAGACAGTCCACAGATACGCAGTATTTT
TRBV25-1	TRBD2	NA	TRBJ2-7	CASGGDSYEQYF	TGTGCCAGCGGGGGGGACTCCTACGAGCAGTACTTC
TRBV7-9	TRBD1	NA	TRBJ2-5	CASSLSDRAAFPETQYF	TGTGCCAGCAGCTTATCCGACAGGGCAGCCTTTCCAGAGACCCAGTACTTC
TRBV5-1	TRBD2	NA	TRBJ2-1	CASSLLGAGGLDEQFF	TGCGCCAGCAGCCTCCTCGGAGCGGGAGGGTTGGATGAGCAGTTCTTC
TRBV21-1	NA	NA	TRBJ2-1	CASSPRQDPNEQFF	TGTGCCAGCAGCCCCCGACAGGACCCAAATGAGCAGTTCTTC
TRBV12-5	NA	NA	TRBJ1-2	CASGYGYTF	TGTGCTAGTGGGTATGGCTACACCTTC
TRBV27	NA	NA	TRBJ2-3	CASSWRQTPSTDTQYF	TGTGCCAGCAGTTGGAGGCAGACCCCTAGCACAGATACGCAGTATTTT
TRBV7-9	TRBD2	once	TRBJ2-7	CASFGTSGRLSYEQYF	TGTGCCAGCTTCGGGACTAGCGGGAGGCTCTCCTACGAGCAGTACTTC
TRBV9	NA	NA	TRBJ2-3	CASSSRPSLIKGGTDTQYF	TGTGCCAGCAGCTCCCGCCCTTCACTAATAAAAGGGGGTACAGATACGCAGTATTTT
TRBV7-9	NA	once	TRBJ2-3	CASRVWGSTLSTDTQYF	TGTGCCAGCAGAGTGTGGGGAAGTACCTTGAGCACAGATACGCAGTATTTT
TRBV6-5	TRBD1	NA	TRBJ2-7	CASSSWTGGTYEQYF	TGTGCCAGCAGTTCATGGACAGGGGGCACGTACGAGCAGTACTTC
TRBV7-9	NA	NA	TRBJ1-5	CASSRSRQEGYSNQPQHF	TGTGCCAGCAGCCGGTCTCGACAGGAAGGATATAGCAATCAGCCCCAGCATTTT
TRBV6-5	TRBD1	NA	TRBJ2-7	CASSRSTGPYEQYF	TGTGCCAGCAGTCGCTCGACAGGGCCCTACGAGCAGTACTTC
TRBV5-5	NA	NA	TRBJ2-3	CASSLTITDTQYF	TGTGCCAGCAGCTTGACCATTACAGATACGCAGTATTTT
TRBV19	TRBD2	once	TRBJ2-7	CASSAGDSYEQYF	TGTGCCAGTAGTGCGGGGGACTCCTACGAGCAGTACTTC
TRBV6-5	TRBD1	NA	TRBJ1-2	CATRTGGVYGYTF	TGTGCCACCCGGACAGGGGGCGTCTATGGCTACACCTTC
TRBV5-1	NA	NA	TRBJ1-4	CASSLVTEVDEKLFF	TGCGCCAGCAGCTTGGTGACAGAGGTGGATGAAAAACTGTTTTTT
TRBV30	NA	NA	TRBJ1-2	CAWRDGGPGVDTF	TGTGCCTGGAGGGACGGTGGGCCAGGGGTCGACACCTTC
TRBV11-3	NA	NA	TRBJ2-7	CASSLGIYEQYF	TGTGCCAGCAGCTTGGGAATATACGAGCAGTACTTC
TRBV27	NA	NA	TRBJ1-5	CASSFSVSQPQHF	TGTGCCAGCAGTTTCTCAGTTTCTCAGCCCCAGCATTTT
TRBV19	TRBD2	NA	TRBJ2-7	CASSGGGRTNYEQYF	TGTGCCAGTAGCGGGGGGGGACGGACGAACTACGAGCAGTACTTC
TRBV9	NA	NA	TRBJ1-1	CASSVSGTPNTEAFF	TGTGCCAGCAGCGTATCAGGGACACCGAACACTGAAGCTTTCTTT
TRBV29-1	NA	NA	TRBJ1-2	CSVDARGDYGYTF	TGCAGCGTTGACGCCAGGGGTGACTATGGCTACACCTTC
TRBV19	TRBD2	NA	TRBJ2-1	CASSMAGASPYNEQFF	TGTGCCAGTAGTATGGCGGGAGCTAGCCCCTACAATGAGCAGTTCTTC
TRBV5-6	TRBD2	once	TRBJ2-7	CASSAWTSGSFGSYEQYF	TGTGCCAGCAGCGCGTGGACTAGCGGGAGTTTTGGGTCCTACGAGCAGTACTTC
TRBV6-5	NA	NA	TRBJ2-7	CASHGTATYEQYF	TGTGCCAGCCATGGGACTGCAACCTACGAGCAGTACTTC
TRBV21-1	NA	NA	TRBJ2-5	CASSKAGWKRKETQYF	TGTGCCAGCAGCAAGGCGGGATGGAAGAGAAAAGAGACCCAGTACTTC
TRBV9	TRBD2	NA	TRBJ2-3	CASSVGLASPDTQYF	TGTGCCAGCAGCGTCGGACTAGCGTCACCAGATACGCAGTATTTT
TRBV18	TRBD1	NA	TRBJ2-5	CASSPYQVRTGGFRETQYF	TGTGCCAGCTCACCCTATCAGGTCAGGACAGGGGGTTTCCGAGAGACCCAGTACTTC
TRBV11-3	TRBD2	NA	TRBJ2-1	CASSLGASGSDEQFF	TGTGCCAGCAGCTTAGGTGCTAGCGGGAGCGATGAGCAGTTCTTC
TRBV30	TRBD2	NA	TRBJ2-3	CAWSAGLGGAMDTQYF	TGTGCCTGGAGTGCGGGACTAGGAGGGGCTATGGATACGCAGTATTTT
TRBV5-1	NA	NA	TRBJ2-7	CASSRTGNEQYF	TGCGCCAGCTCCCGAACAGGGAACGAGCAGTACTTC